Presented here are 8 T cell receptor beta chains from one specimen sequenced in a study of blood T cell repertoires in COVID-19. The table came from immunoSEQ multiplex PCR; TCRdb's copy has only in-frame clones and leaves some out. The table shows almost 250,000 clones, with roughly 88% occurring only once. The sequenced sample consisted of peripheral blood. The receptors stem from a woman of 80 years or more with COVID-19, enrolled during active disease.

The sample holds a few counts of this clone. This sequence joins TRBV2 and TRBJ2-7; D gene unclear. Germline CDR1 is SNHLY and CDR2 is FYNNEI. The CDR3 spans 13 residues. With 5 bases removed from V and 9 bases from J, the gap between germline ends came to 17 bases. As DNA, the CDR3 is TGTGCCAGCAGTCTCAGTGACCTACGAGGGCAGTACGTC. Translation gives CASSLSDLRGQYV.

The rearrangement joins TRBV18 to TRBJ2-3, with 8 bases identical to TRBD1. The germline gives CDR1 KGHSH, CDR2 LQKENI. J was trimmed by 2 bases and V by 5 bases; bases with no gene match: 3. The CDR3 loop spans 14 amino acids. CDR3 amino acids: CASSSDRVTDTQYF. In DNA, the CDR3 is TGTGCCAGCTCATCGGACAGGGTCACAGATACGCAGTATTTT.

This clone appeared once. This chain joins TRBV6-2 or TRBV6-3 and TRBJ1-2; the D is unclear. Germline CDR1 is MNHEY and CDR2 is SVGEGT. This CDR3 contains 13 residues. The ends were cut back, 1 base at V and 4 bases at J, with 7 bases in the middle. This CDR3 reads CASSYFGAYGYTF. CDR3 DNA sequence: TGTGCCAGCAGTTACTTTGGAGCCTATGGCTACACCTTC.

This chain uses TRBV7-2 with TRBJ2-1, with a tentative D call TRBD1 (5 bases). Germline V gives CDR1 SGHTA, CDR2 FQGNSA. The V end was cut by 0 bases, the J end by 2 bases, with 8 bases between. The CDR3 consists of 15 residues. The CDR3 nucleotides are TGTGCCAGCAGCTTAGCGACCAGGGCCTACAATGAGCAGTTCTTC. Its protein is CASSLATRAYNEQFF.

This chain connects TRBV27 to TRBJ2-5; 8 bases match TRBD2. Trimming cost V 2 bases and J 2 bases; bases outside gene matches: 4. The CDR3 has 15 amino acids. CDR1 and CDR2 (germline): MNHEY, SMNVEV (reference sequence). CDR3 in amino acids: CASSLILAEQETQYF. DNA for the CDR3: TGTGCCAGCAGTTTAATACTAGCGGAACAAGAGACCCAGTACTTC.

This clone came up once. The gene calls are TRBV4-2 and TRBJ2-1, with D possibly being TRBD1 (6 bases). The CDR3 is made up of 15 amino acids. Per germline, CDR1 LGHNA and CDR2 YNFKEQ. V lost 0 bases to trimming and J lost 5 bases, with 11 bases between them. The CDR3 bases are TGTGCCAGCAGCCAAGAAGGAACAGGGAACAATGAGCAGTTCTTC. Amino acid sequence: CASSQEGTGNNEQFF.

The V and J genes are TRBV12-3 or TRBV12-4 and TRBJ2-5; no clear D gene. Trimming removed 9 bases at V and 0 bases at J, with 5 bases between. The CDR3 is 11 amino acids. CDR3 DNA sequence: TGTGCCAGTAGATACCAAGAGACCCAGTACTTC. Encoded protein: CASRYQETQYF.

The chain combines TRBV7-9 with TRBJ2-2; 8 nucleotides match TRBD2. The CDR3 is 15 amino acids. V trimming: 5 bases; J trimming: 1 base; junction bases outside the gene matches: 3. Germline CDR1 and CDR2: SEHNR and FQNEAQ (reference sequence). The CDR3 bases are TGTGCCAGCAGCCTCGGGGGGGTGAACACCGGGGAGCTGTTTTTT. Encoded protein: CASSLGGVNTGELFF.